A selection of T cell receptor beta chains follows, all from one sample in a study of cytomegalovirus exposure and HLA in healthy donors. This table comes from immunoSEQ multiplex PCR, and its TCRdb copy is limited to in-frame clones, with some not included. Of about 120,000 clones in the sample, around 78% are singletons; the top ten hold 3% to 4%. The sample consisted of PBMCs. The receptors originated from a woman aged 30 to 39 in good health and CMV-seropositive. The CDR3 runs from the conserved cysteine through the conserved F or W.

V,J,CDR3
TRBV27,TRBJ1-6,CASSPQAGGFSPLHF
TRBV7-3,TRBJ2-3,CASSSPTGGSTDTQYF
TRBV4-2,TRBJ2-3,CASSTRTSLGGTQYF
TRBV5-1,TRBJ2-2,CASSAPTGGTGELFF
TRBV4-1,TRBJ1-1,CASSQDSGQGLPFF
TRBV6-1,TRBJ1-2,CASSDRIRYTF
TRBV2,TRBJ1-5,CASSEDTGSQPQHF
TRBV9,TRBJ2-3,CASSVAPELPSGGGTQYF
TRBV29-1,TRBJ1-5,CSAVSVGAGSNQPQHF
TRBV4-3,TRBJ2-1,CASSQDQGGGVNEQFF
TRBV28,TRBJ1-2,CASSPSGYYGYTF
TRBV4-2,TRBJ1-3,CASSPPDTGNTIYF
TRBV7-8,TRBJ2-3,CASSRYSLAGEPTDTQYF
TRBV29-1,-,CSVQGSGAGGRVGEQYF
TRBV19,TRBJ2-7,CASSPRGGGSYEQYF
TRBV6-5,TRBJ2-5,CASSVGTVPETQYF
TRBV27,TRBJ2-3,CASSLSYLTSGGAGDTQYF
TRBV5-1,TRBJ2-1,CASSVGLAGGPKQFF
TRBV28,TRBJ2-6,CASGVTSGAPGGANVLTF
TRBV4-1,TRBJ2-2,CASSKLAGDGELFF
TRBV6-1,TRBJ1-2,CASSLGTGGAGYTF
TRBV7-6,TRBJ1-1,CASRRIGRTEAFF
TRBV30,TRBJ2-5,CAWSVLAGASMETQYF
TRBV5-1,TRBJ1-2,CASSLDRGTSYGYTF
TRBV2,TRBJ2-7,CASSDVLPSSYEQYF
TRBV7-2,TRBJ1-5,CASSGTGLQPQHF
TRBV5-4,TRBJ2-3,CASSLQGSGSTQYF
TRBV6-4,TRBJ1-1,CATSQHPNTEAFF
TRBV5-4,TRBJ2-3,CATGQGGDTQYF
TRBV7-9,TRBJ1-4,CASSTLRVGPTNEKLFF
TRBV19,TRBJ1-5,CASSINGGFGNQPQHF
TRBV28,TRBJ1-1,CASSRLGTVNTEAFF
TRBV4-1,TRBJ1-2,CASSHKQGQESYGYTF
TRBV6-1,TRBJ2-7,CASSGLRQEPYEQYF
TRBV6-1,TRBJ2-7,CASTDRTLAYEQYF